This entry lists 21 T cell receptor beta chains sequenced from one sample in a study of blood T cell repertoires in COVID-19. Profiling relied on immunoSEQ multiplex PCR, and the TCRdb table lists in-frame clones only, not all of them. The repertoire consists of about 140,000 clones, with around 89% occurring once and the leading ten covering about 2.5%. The sequenced material came from peripheral blood. These receptors were collected from a human donor with COVID-19, enrolled during active disease. The donor label of this sample is uncertain.

This clone was counted a single time. This chain uses TRBV9 with TRBJ2-7, with D perhaps matching TRBD1 (5 bases). V was cut by 4 bases and J by 7 bases, with 24 bases left in between. The CDR3 runs 16 residues. Germline CDR1 is SGDLS and CDR2 is YYNGEE. CDR3 amino acids: CASSPSGQGASPEQYF. Written as DNA, the CDR3 is TGTGCCAGCAGCCCGTCGGGTCAAGGGGCGTCCCCAGAGCAGTACTTC.

As to this clone: Being one base from a much bigger clone, this may be a read error. The chain employs TRBV14 and TRBJ1-2, with 8 bases that match TRBD1. Germline V gene data show CDR1 as SGHDN and CDR2 as FVKESK. Unmatched junction bases numbered 1, after V lost 3 bases and J lost 4 bases. CDR3 length equals 13 residues. The CDR3 is CASSQTGAYGYTF. CDR3 nucleotide sequence: TGTGCCAGCAGCCAGACAGGGGCCTATGGCTACACCTTC.

The chain combines TRBV5-1 with TRBJ1-4, with a possible D match to TRBD1 (5 bases). CDR3 length equals 16 residues. The ends were cut back, 6 bases at V and 5 bases at J, with 20 bases in the middle. Per the germline V gene, CDR1 is SGHRS and CDR2 is YFSETQ. CDR3 DNA sequence: TGCGCCAGCACCCCGGGCGGTGGGACTGAGAATGAAAAACTGTTTTTT. It codes for CASTPGGGTENEKLFF.

For this clone: At one of its ends the junction is not consistent with the germline gene, which may arise from a read error. This rearrangement joins TRBV6-6 to TRBJ1-4; no definite D call. This CDR3 spans 19 amino acids. Germline V gene data show CDR1 as MNHNY and CDR2 as SVGAGI (reference sequence). CDR3 residues: CASSYYRQGSFEVYEKLFF. CDR3 coding DNA: TGTGCCAGCAGCTACTATCGACAAGGGAGTTTCGAGGTGTATGAAAAACTGTTTTTT.

V and J are TRBV5-1 and TRBJ2-2; 7 positions agree with TRBD2. Germline trimming cut 0 bases from V and 1 base from J; bases unmatched to any gene: 3. Germline CDR1 SGHRS, CDR2 YFSETQ. CDR3 length: 16 amino acids. DNA for the CDR3: TGCGCCAGCAGCTTGGTACTAGCGATGAACACCGGGGAGCTGTTTTTT. It specifies CASSLVLAMNTGELFF.

J is TRBJ2-1 and V is TRBV5-1; a possible D gene is TRBD2 (6 bases). The V end was cut by 4 bases, the J end by 15 bases, with 26 bases between. The CDR3 is made up of 15 amino acids. CDR1 is SGHRS and CDR2 is YFSETQ in the germline V gene. The CDR3 DNA reads as TGCGCCAGCAGCCCAAAGGGTACCCACTTGGCGGGACTGTTCTTC. Protein: CASSPKGTHLAGLFF.

The chain joins TRBV19 to TRBJ1-2; no definite D call. This CDR3 has 16 residues. Germline assignment: CDR1 LNHDA and CDR2 SQIVND (reference sequence). Trimming shortened V by 3 bases and J by 0 bases, and 14 bases separated the two germline ends. This chain's CDR3 is CASSMGQTLSNYGYTF. CDR3 nucleotide sequence: TGTGCCAGTAGTATGGGCCAGACCCTTTCTAACTATGGCTACACCTTC.

The chain carries TRBV11-3 and TRBJ2-7; TRBD1 might be the D (6 bases). The length of the CDR3 is 14 residues. Deletions cut 5 bases from V and 0 bases from J, with 11 bases between. Germline V lookup: CDR1 SGHNT, CDR2 YENEEA. CDR3 amino acids: CASSQGHASYEQYF. The CDR3 DNA reads as TGTGCCAGCAGCCAGGGACATGCCTCCTACGAGCAGTACTTC.

The chain links TRBV4-1 to TRBJ2-7; 7 nucleotides match TRBD2. V trimming: 0 bases; J trimming: 0 bases; junction bases outside the gene matches: 8. CDR1 MGHRA and CDR2 YSYEKL come from the germline V gene. The CDR3 is 17 amino acids. Here the CDR3 reads CASSQEWAGVTSYEQYF. The CDR3, as DNA: TGCGCCAGCAGCCAAGAATGGGCGGGGGTAACCTCCTACGAGCAGTACTTC.

This chain uses TRBV19 with TRBJ2-5; TRBD1 agrees at 10 bases. The CDR3 consists of 15 residues. The germline CDR1 and CDR2 sequences are LNHDA and SQIVND (reference sequence). The junction had 9 bases not matched to a gene; V was cut back by 6 bases and J by 5 bases. DNA of the CDR3: TGTGCCAGTAGGGATAGGTGGACAGGGGGGGAGACCCAGTACTTC. Translated, it gives CASRDRWTGGETQYF. The full variable domain, its missing parts supplied by reference TRBV19 and TRBJ2-5, is DGGITQSPKYLFRKEGQNVTLSCEQNLNHDAMYWYRQDPGQGLRLIYYSQIVNDFQKGDIAEGYSVSREKKESFPLTVTSAQKNPTAFYLCASRDRWTGGETQYFGPGTRLLVL.

This clone was seen just once. V usage is TRBV9 and J usage is TRBJ1-3; D gene ambiguous. There are 16 residues in the CDR3. The V gene's germline CDR1 is SGDLS and CDR2 YYNGEE. Trimming took off 0 bases at V and 2 bases at J, with 12 bases between the two ends. CDR3 residues: CASSVGSGFAGNTIYF. For the CDR3, the DNA is TGTGCCAGCAGCGTAGGGTCGGGGTTTGCTGGAAACACCATATATTTT.

V and J are TRBV24-1 and TRBJ2-7, with 7 nucleotides matching TRBD1. The CDR3 has 15 amino acids. The V and J ends lost 4 bases and 3 bases, in that order; junction bases with no gene match: 8. CDR1 is KGHDR and CDR2 is SFDVKD in the germline V gene. The CDR3 sequence is CATSEGTAPRYEQYF. The CDR3 DNA is TGTGCCACCAGTGAAGGGACAGCCCCACGCTACGAGCAGTACTTC.

This clone was seen just once. The V call is TRBV28, the J call TRBJ2-1; TRBD2 agrees at 7 bases. V shed 8 bases and J 0 bases; nucleotides not matched to a gene: 7. The CDR3 covers 15 residues. Germline-derived CDR1 and CDR2 are MDHEN and SYDVKM. The CDR3 protein is CASRVGGSSYNEQFF. The CDR3 bases are TGTGCCAGCCGGGTGGGCGGGAGCTCCTACAATGAGCAGTTCTTC. The full variable domain, its missing parts supplied by reference TRBV28 and TRBJ2-1, is DVKVTQSSRYLVKRTGEKVFLECVQDMDHENMFWYRQDPGLGLRLIYFSYDVKMKEKGDIPEGYSVSREKKERFSLILESASTNQTSMYLCASRVGGSSYNEQFFGPGTRLTVL.

This clone was recorded once. The chain is built from TRBV5-1 and TRBJ2-6; D remains unclear. V gave up 4 bases and J gave up 0 bases, with 11 bases separating them. CDR3 size: 16 residues. In germline, CDR1 is SGHRS, CDR2 YFSETQ. The CDR3 loop is CASSASPSSGANVLTF. In DNA, the CDR3 is TGCGCCAGCAGCGCCTCCCCGAGCTCTGGGGCCAACGTCCTGACTTTC.

V is TRBV19 and J is TRBJ2-1, with D possibly matching TRBD1 (6 bases). This CDR3 spans 13 amino acids. Trimming took off 7 bases at V and 2 bases at J, with 9 bases between the two ends. The germline CDR1 and CDR2 sequences are LNHDA and SQIVND (reference sequence). CDR3 loop: CASTPGAYNEQFF. CDR3 bases: TGTGCCAGTACGCCAGGGGCCTACAATGAGCAGTTCTTC.

The chain couples TRBV10-1 to TRBJ1-5, with D possibly matching TRBD1 (5 bases). The length of the CDR3 is 14 residues. Trimming took 5 bases from V and 0 from J, leaving 8 bases between them. The V gene's germline CDR1 is WNHNN and CDR2 SYGVQD (reference sequence). Here the CDR3 reads CASSRQSSNQPQHF. In DNA form, the CDR3 reads TGCGCCAGCAGTCGACAGAGTAGCAATCAGCCCCAGCATTTT.

V usage is TRBV10-3 and J usage is TRBJ1-2; the D gene is possibly TRBD1 (5 bases). Germline values: CDR1 ENHRY, CDR2 SYGVKD. The CDR3 is 16 residues long. V was clipped by 7 bases and J by 4 bases, with 22 bases between them. CDR3 sequence (DNA): TGTGCCATCAAGAGGGAGGGTAGAGGGGCCGCCTATGGCTACACCTTC. As protein: CAIKREGRGAAYGYTF.

This clone was picked up one time. DNA for the CDR3: TGTGCCAGCTCACCACCTCCATCCCGAGGGGGCCGGATCGGGGAGCTGTTTTTT. Translating gives CASSPPPSRGGRIGELFF. The chain carries TRBV18 and TRBJ2-2; 7 bases align to TRBD1. Germline-derived CDR1 and CDR2 are KGHSH and LQKENI. This CDR3 is built from 18 residues. The ends lost 0 bases at V and 7 bases at J; junction bases unmatched: 14.

This clone was observed once. The chain couples TRBV12-3 or TRBV12-4 to TRBJ2-7; D may be TRBD2 (6 bases). CDR3 length: 13 residues. V was trimmed by 7 bases and J by 0 bases, leaving 10 bases between them. Here the CDR3 reads CASTRDSSYEQYF. CDR3 bases: TGTGCCAGCACCCGGGACTCCTCCTACGAGCAGTACTTC.

The chain recombines TRBV29-1 with TRBJ1-1; D unclear. The CDR3 consists of 13 residues. V gave up 3 bases and J gave up 2 bases, with 10 bases separating them. Germline loops: CDR1 SQVTM, CDR2 ANQGSEA. The CDR3 sequence: CSVDGGSNTEAFF. CDR3 nucleotide sequence: TGCAGCGTTGATGGAGGGAGCAACACTGAAGCTTTCTTT.

The CDR3 here is CASSIQPGVDTIYF. In nucleotides, the CDR3 is TGTGCCAGTAGTATTCAGCCGGGGGTGGACACCATATATTTT. V gene TRBV19 combines with J gene TRBJ1-3; weak D call: TRBD1 (5 bases). Germline values: CDR1 LNHDA, CDR2 SQIVND (reference sequence). The CDR3 totals 14 residues. V was clipped by 3 bases and J by 8 bases, with 14 bases between them.